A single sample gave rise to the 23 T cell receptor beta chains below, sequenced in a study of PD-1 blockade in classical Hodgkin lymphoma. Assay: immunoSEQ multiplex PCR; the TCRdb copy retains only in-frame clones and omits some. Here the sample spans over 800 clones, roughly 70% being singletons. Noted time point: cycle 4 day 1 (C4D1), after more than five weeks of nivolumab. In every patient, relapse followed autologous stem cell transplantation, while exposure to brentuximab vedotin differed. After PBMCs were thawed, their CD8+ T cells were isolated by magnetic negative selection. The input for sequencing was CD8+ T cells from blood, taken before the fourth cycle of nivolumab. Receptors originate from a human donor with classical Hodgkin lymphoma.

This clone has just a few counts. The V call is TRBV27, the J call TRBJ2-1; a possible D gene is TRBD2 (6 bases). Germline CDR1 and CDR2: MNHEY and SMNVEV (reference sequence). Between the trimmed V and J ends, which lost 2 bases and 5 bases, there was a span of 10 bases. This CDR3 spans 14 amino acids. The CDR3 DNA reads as TGTGCCAGCAGTTTAGGGGGGAACCACAATGAGCAGTTCTTC. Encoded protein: CASSLGGNHNEQFF.

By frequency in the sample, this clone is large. The CDR3 protein is CASGPLNVGYTF. CDR3 DNA: TGTGCCAGTGGACCGCTAAATGTTGGCTACACCTTC. This chain joins TRBV27 and TRBJ1-2; the D is unclear. The ends were cut back, 9 bases at V and 7 bases at J, with 15 bases in the middle. The CDR3 covers 12 residues. CDR1 and CDR2 (germline): MNHEY, SMNVEV (reference sequence).

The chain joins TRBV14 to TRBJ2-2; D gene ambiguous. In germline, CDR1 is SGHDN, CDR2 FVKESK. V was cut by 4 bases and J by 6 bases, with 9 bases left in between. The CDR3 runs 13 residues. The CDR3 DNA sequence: TGTGCCAGCAGCCGCTCGAGCCCCGGGGAGCTGTTTTTT. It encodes CASSRSSPGELFF.

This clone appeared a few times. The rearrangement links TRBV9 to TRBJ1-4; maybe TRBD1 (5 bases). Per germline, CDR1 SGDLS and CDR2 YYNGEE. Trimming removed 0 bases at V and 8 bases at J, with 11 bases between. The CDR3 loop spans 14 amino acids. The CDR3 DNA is TGTGCCAGCAGCGTAGAGGGGAGACAGGAAAAACTGTTTTTT. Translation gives CASSVEGRQEKLFF.

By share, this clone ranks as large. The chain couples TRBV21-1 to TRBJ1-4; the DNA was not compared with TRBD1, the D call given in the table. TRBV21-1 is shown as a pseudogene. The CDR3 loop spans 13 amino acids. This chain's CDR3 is CASKSGTGEKLFF. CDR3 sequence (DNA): TGTGCCAGCAAATCAGGGACAGGGGAAAAACTGTTTTTT.

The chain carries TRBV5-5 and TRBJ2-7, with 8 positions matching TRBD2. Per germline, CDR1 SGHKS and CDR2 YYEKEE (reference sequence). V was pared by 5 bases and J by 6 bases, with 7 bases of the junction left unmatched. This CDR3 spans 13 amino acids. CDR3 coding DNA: TGTGCCAGCAGACGGACTAGCCTGGGCGAGCAGTACTTC. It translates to CASRRTSLGEQYF.

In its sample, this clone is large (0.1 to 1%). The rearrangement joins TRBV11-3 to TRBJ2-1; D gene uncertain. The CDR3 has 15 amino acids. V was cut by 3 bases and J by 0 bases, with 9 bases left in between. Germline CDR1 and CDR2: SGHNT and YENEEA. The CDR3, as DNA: TGTGCCAGCAGCTTGACGCCCTACTCCTACAATGAGCAGTTCTTC. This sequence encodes CASSLTPYSYNEQFF.

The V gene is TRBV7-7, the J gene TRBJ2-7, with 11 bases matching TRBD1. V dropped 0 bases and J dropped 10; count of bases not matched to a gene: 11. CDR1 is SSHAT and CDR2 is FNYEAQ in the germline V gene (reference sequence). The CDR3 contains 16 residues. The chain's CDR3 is CASSLALTGTGGKQYF. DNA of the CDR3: TGTGCCAGCAGCTTAGCCCTTACCGGGACAGGGGGAAAACAGTACTTC.

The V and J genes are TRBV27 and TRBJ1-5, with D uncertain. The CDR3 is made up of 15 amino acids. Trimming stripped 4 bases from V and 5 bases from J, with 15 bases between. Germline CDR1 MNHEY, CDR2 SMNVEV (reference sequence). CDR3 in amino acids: CASSSFGPAYQPQHF. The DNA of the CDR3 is TGTGCCAGCAGTTCGTTTGGGCCAGCATATCAGCCCCAGCATTTT.

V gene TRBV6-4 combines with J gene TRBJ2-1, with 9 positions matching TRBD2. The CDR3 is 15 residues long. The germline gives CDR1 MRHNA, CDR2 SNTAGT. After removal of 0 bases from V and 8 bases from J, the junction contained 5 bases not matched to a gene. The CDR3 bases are TGTGCCAGCAGTGACTCTAGCGGGGGAGGCGATGAGCAGTTCTTC. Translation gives CASSDSSGGGDEQFF.

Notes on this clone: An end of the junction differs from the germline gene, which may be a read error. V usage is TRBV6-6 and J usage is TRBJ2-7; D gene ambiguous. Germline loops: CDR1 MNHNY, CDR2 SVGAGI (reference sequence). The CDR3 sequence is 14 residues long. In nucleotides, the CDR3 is TGTGCCAGCAATTACGATTCACACACCTACGAGCAGTACTTC. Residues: CASNYDSHTYEQYF.

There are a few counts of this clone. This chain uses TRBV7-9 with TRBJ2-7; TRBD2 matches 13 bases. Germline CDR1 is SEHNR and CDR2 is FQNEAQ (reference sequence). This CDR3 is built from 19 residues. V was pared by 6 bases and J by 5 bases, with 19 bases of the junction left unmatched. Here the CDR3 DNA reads TGTGCCAGCAGTCCCCTGACGGGACTAGCGGGACTGGATCCCCACGAGCAGTACTTC. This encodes CASSPLTGLAGLDPHEQYF.

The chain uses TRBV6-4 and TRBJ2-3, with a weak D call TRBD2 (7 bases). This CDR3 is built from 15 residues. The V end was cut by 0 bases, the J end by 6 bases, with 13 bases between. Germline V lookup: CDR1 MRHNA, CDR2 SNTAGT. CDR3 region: CASSDSGGGGDTQYF. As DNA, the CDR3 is TGTGCCAGCAGTGACTCCGGCGGGGGCGGGGATACGCAGTATTTT.

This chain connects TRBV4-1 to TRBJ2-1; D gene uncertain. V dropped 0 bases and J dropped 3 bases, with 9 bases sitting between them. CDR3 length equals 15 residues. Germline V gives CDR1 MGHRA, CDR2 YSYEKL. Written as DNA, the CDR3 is TGCGCCAGCAGCCAAGATTTGGCCGACTACAATGAGCAGTTCTTC. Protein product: CASSQDLADYNEQFF.

The CDR3: CATSRDWLSSGELFF. In nucleotides, the CDR3 is TGTGCCACCAGCAGAGATTGGTTGAGTTCCGGGGAGCTGTTTTTT. The gene calls are TRBV15 and TRBJ2-2; unclear D gene. The germline gives CDR1 LNHNV, CDR2 YYDKDF (reference sequence). There are 15 residues in the CDR3. Trimming pared 0 bases from V and 6 bases from J, leaving 11 bases between.

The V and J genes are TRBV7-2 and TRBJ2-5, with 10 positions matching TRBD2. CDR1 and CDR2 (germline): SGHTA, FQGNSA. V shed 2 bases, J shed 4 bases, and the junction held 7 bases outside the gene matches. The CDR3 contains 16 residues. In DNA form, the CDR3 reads TGTGCCAGCAGCTTATCGGCTAGCGGGAGCCTAGAGACCCAGTACTTC. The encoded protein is CASSLSASGSLETQYF.

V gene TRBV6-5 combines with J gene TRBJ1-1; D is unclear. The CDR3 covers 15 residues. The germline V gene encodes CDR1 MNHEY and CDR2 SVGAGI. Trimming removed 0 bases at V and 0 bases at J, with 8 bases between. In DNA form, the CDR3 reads TGTGCCAGCAGTTACTCGGCGGGTCTGAACACTGAAGCTTTCTTT. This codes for CASSYSAGLNTEAFF.

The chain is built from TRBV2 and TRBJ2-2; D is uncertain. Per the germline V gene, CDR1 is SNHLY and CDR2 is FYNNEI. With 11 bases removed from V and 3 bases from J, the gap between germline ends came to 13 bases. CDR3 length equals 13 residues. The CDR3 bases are TGTGCCTTCATAAGGACGGACACCGGGGAGCTGTTTTTT. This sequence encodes CAFIRTDTGELFF.

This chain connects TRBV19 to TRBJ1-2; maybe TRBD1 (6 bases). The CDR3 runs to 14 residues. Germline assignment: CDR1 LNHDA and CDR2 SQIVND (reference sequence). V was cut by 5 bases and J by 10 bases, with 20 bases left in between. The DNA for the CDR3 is TGTGCCAGTAGTCACGCGTGGGTGGACAGAGACTACACCTTC. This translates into CASSHAWVDRDYTF.

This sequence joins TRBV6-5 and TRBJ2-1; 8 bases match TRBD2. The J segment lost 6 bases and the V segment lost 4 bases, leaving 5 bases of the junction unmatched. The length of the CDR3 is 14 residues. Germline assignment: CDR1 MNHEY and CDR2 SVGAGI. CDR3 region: CASSSTGTSNEQFF. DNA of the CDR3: TGTGCCAGCAGTTCAACCGGGACTAGCAATGAGCAGTTCTTC.

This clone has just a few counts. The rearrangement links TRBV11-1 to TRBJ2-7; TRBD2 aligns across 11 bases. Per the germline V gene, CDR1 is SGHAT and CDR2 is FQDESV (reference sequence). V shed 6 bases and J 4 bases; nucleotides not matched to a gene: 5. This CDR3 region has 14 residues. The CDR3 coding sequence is TGTGCCAGCAGGTCCGGGACTAGCGGTTACGAGCAGTACTTC. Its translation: CASRSGTSGYEQYF. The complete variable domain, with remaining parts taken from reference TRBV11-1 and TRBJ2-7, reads EAEVAQSPRYKITEKSQAVAFWCDPISGHATLYWYRQILGQGPELLVQFQDESVVDDSQLPKDRFSAERLKGVDSTLKIQPAELGDSAMYLCASRSGTSGYEQYFGPGTRLTVT.

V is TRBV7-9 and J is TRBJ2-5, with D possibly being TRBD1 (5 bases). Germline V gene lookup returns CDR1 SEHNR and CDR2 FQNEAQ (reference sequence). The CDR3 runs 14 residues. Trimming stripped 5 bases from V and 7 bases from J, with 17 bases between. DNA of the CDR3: TGTGCCAGCAGCACAGGACCATCTCCGGGGACCCAGTACTTC. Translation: CASSTGPSPGTQYF.

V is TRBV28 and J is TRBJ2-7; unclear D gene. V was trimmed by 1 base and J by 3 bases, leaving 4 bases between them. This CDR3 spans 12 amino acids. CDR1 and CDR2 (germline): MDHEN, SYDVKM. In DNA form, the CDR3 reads TGTGCCAGCAGTTTATATCACTACGAGCAGTACTTC. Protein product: CASSLYHYEQYF.